The following is a T cell receptor beta chain sequence with its context. This specimen belongs to a study of human T cells and chemical hapten exposure. TCRdb fed the RACE reads into MiXCR, producing one record per CDR3 protein. Here the sample spans over 150,000 distinct CDR3 sequences, about 30% being singletons. Time point here: patch test 3, about 24 weeks after DPC sensitization. Treatment reported: therapeutic diphenylcyclopropenone sensitization with weekly scalp DPC. Sample: whole blood, taken in connection with sensitization to the hapten diphenylcyclopropenone (DPC). This TCR derives from a woman under 30 with alopecia areata. Some clones in this sample may be carry-over from other donors' samples.

The CDR3 DNA reads as TGTGCCAGCAGTTATCTGGCTAGCGGGAACACCGGGGAGCTGTTTTTT. The encoded protein is CASSYLASGNTGELFF. The V gene is TRBV6-5, the J gene TRBJ2-2; 7 bases fit TRBD2. Germline V gene lookup returns CDR1 MNHEY and CDR2 SVGAGI. The CDR3 consists of 16 residues. Losses at the gene ends were 3 bases for V and 1 base for J; bases not matched to a gene: 5.